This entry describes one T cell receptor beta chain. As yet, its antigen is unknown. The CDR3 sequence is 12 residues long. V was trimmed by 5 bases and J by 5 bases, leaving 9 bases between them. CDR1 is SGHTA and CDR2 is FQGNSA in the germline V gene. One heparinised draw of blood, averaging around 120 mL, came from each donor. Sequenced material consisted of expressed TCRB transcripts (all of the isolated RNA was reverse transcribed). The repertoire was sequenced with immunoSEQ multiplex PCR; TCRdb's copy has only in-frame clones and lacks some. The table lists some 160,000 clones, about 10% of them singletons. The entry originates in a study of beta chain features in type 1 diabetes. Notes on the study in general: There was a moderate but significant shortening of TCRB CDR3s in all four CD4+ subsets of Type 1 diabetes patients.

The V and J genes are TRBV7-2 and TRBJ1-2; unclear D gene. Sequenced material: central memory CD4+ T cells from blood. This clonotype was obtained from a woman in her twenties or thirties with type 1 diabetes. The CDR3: CASSPGIYGYTF. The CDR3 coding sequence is TGTGCCAGCAGCCCAGGAATATATGGCTACACCTTC.